This T cell receptor beta chain was observed in a study of blood T cell repertoires in COVID-19 (dated by TCRdb to about 2020). General notes on the study: The collaborator samples originated in the United States, Italy and Spain and spanned the acute and convalescent phases of COVID-19. The repertoires were released in a freely available public database intended as a resource for research on the immune response to SARS-CoV-2. A de-identified subject ID, COVID-19 status, age in years and sex were almost always included in the sample metadata. Where available, HLA class I and class II types were obtained from metadata supplied by the sample provider rather than from assay-based typing. The material from the prospective study consisted of cDNA or gDNA derived from T cells, B-cell-depleted T cells, or PBMCs. Samples were obtained from the ongoing ImmuneRACE study (first 160 participants) and from 1,254 subjects provided by 6 global collaborators. The dataset comprised deeply sampled blood TCRbeta repertoires from subjects exposed to, actively infected with, or recovered from COVID-19. Study-wide findings and limitations: How much clinical and demographic metadata was included differed by source and by participant, and the metadata was provided uncurated.

Here V drops 1 base and J drops 0 bases, and the junction holds 3 bases not matched to any gene. According to the germline V gene (reference sequence), CDR1 reads SGHKS and CDR2 reads YYEKEE. The CDR3 goes from the cysteine to the phenylalanine over 15 residues. This entry keeps only the CDR3 DNA: 45 bases, framed from base 1. About this clone: Its antigen is currently not known. The record has no base qualities; no much larger clone is one base away.

Participants in the prospective study were aged roughly 18 to 89 years, lived in 20 to 30 United States geographic areas, and enrolled through a virtual design. In the prospective study, participants were assigned to cohorts based on the clinical history participants reported in a screening survey and a study questionnaire. In the prospective study, whole blood, serum and a nasopharyngeal or oropharyngeal swab were collected from each participant by mobile phlebotomists. Additional blood draws and questionnaires over a 2-month period could optionally be provided by prospective study participants. Before DNA extraction, prospective study blood samples were shipped either frozen or at room temperature. TCRbeta CDR3 regions were amplified from genomic DNA by means of the immunoSEQ Assay, a bias-controlled multiplex PCR. The authors processed their data as follows. The number of nucleated cells in each sample was estimated by amplification of reference gene primers within the assay. Sequence reads were collapsed and filtered to measure the absolute abundance of every unique TCRbeta CDR3 rearrangement. Productive Simpson clonality was computed per sample as the square root of Simpson's diversity index over productive rearrangements. The table was pulled from immuneACCESS by TCRdb, which kept in-frame rearrangements only. Such tables lose some clones; where checked, under half of the loss comes from unresolved V genes, and the rest has no known cause. The V and J calls and the clone size are those of that table, but D and trimming were determined from the DNA. The sample profile shows under 250,000 clones; roughly 86% of them were found once. The ten largest account for roughly 4% of the sample.

The chain is encoded by TRBV5-5 joined to TRBJ2-7; TRBD1 fits 8 bases in the junction. The specimen sequenced was PBMCs or T cells enriched from blood (not recorded which). This TCR derives from a woman in her 30s with acute COVID-19. The CDR3 protein sequence reads: CASSLWTGSSYEQYF. The nucleotide sequence reads TGTGCCAGCAGCTTGTGGACAGGGAGCTCCTACGAGCAGTACTTC.